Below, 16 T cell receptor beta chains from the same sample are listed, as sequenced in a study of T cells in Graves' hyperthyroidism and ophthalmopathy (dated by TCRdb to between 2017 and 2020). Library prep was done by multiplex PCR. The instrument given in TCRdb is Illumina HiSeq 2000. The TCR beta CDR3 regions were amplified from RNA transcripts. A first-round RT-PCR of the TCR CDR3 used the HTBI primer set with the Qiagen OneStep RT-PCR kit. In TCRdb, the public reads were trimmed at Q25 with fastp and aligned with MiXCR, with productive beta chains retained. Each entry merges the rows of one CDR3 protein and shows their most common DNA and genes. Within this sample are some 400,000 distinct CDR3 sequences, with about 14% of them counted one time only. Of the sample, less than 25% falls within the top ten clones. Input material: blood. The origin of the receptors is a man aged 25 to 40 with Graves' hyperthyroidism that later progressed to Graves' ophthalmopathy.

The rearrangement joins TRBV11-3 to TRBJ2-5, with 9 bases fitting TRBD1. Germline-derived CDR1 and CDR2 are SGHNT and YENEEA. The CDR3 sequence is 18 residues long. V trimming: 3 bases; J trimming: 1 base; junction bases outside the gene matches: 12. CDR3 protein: CASSFSGTGIWTQETQYF. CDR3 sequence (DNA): TGTGCCAGCAGCTTCTCGGGGACAGGGATATGGACCCAAGAGACCCAGTACTTC.

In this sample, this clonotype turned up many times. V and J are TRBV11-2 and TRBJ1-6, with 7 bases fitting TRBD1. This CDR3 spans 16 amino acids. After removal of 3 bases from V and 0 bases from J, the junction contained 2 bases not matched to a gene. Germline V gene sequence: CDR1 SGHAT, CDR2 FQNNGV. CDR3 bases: TGTGCCAGCAGCTTGAGACAGGGCTCCTATAATTCACCCCTCCACTTT. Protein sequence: CASSLRQGSYNSPLHF.

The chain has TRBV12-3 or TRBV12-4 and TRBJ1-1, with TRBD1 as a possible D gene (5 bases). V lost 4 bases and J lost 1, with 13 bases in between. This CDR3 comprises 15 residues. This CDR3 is CASSWGGGGNTEAFF. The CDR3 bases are TGTGCCAGCAGTTGGGGGGGGGGAGGGAACACTGAAGCTTTCTTT.

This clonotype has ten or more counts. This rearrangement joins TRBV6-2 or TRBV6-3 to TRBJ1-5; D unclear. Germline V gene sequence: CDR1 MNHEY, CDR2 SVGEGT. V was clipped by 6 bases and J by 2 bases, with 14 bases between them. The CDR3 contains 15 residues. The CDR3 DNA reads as TGTGCCAGCAGCCAGACCCATGGGGGCAATCAGCCCCAGCATTTT. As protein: CASSQTHGGNQPQHF.

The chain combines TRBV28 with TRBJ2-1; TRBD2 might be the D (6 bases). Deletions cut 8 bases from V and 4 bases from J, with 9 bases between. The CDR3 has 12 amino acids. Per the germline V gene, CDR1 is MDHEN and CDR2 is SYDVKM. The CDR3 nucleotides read TGTGCCAGCGGGGGGAGGTACAATGAGCAGTTCTTC. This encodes CASGGRYNEQFF.

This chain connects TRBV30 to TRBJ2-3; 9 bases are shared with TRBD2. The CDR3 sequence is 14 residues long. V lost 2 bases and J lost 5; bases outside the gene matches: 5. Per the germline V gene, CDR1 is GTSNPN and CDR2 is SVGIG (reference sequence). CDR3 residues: CAWSWAGGQDTQYF. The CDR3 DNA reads TGTGCCTGGAGTTGGGCGGGGGGGCAAGATACGCAGTATTTT.

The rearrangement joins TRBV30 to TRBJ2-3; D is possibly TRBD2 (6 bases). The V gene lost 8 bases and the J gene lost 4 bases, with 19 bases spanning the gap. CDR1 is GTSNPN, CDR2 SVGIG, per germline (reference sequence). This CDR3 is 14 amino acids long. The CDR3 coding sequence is TGTGCCGGGGGGTCGCGGGGAGGCGCAGATACGCAGTATTTT. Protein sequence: CAGGSRGGADTQYF.

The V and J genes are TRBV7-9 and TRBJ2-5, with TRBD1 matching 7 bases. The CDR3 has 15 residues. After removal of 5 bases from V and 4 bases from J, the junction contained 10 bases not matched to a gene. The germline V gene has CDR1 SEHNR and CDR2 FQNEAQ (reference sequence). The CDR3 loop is CASSQDEGAGETQYF. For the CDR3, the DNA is TGTGCCAGCAGCCAAGATGAGGGGGCTGGAGAGACCCAGTACTTC.

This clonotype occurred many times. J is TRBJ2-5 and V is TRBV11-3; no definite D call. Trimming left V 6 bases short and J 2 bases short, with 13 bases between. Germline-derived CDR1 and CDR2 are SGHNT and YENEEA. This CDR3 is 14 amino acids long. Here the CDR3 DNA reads TGTGCCAGCAGTCCCAATGGGTTTCAAGAGACCCAGTACTTC. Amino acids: CASSPNGFQETQYF. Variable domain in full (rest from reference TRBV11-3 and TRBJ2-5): EAGVVQSPRYKIIEKKQPVAFWCNPISGHNTLYWYLQNLGQGPELLIRYENEEAVDDSQLPKDRFSAERLKGVDSTLKIQPAELGDSAVYLCASSPNGFQETQYFGPGTRLLVL.

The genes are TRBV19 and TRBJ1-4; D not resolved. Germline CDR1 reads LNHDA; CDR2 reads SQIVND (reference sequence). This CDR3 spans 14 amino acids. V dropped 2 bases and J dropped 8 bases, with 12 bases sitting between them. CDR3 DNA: TGTGCCAGTAGTATAACCGGGCTTGACGAAAAACTGTTTTTT. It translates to CASSITGLDEKLFF.

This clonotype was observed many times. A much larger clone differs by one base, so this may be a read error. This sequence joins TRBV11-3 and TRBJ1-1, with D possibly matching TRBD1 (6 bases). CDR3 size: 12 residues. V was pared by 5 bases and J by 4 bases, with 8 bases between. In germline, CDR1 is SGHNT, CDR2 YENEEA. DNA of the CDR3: TGTGCCAGCAGCATGGGGGCCACTGAAGCTTTCTTT. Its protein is CASSMGATEAFF.

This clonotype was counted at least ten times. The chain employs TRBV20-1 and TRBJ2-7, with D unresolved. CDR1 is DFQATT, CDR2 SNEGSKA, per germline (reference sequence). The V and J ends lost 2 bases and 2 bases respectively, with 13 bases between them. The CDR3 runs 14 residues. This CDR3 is CSARKADRPYEQYF. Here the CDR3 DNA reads TGCAGTGCTAGAAAAGCCGATCGCCCCTACGAGCAGTACTTC.

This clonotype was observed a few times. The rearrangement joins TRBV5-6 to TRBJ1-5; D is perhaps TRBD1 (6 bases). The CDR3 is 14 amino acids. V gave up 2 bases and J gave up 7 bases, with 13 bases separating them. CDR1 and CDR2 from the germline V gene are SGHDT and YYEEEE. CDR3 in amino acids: CASSFQGRIQPQHF. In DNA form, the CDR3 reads TGTGCCAGCAGCTTTCAGGGGAGAATCCAGCCCCAGCATTTT.

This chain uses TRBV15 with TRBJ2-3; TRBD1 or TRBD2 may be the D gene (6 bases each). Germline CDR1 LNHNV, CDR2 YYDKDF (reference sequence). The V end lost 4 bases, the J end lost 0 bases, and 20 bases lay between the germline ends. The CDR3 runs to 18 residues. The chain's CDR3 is CATSKTLGGRTSTDTQYF. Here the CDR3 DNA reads TGTGCCACCAGCAAGACATTAGGGGGGCGGACTAGCACAGATACGCAGTATTTT.

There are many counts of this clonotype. The CDR3 here is CASSLGVTDTQYF. CDR3 DNA sequence: TGTGCCAGCAGCTTGGGTGTCACAGATACGCAGTATTTT. The V gene is TRBV11-1, the J gene TRBJ2-3; no clear D gene. Per germline, CDR1 SGHAT and CDR2 FQDESV (reference sequence). CDR3 length: 13 amino acids. Deletions cut 3 bases from V and 2 bases from J, with 6 bases between.

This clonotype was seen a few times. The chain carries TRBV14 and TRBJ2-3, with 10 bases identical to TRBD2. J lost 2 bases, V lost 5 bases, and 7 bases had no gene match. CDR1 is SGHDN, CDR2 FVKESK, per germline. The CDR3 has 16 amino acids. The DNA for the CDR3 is TGTGCCAGCAGCATCGGACTAGCGGCGGACACAGATACGCAGTATTTT. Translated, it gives CASSIGLAADTDTQYF.